Presented here are 12 T cell receptor beta chains from one specimen sequenced in a study of siplizumab effects on memory and regulatory T cells. Only in-frame clones appear in the TCRdb table, and some are missing; sequencing was by immunoSEQ multiplex PCR. The sample shows about 120,000 clones, approximately 92% of them seen only once. The sample consisted of non-Treg CD4+ T cells sorted from blood. All receptors come from a human donor in good health.

V gene TRBV7-3 combines with J gene TRBJ1-2; 10 positions match TRBD1. The CDR3 extends over 14 amino acids. With V trimmed by 5 bases and J by 7 bases, 7 bases remained unmatched. The germline V gene encodes CDR1 SGHTA and CDR2 FQGTGA. The CDR3 sequence is CASSPGTGDFGYTF. The CDR3 nucleotides are TGTGCCAGCAGCCCAGGGACAGGGGATTTTGGCTACACCTTC.

The chain recombines TRBV5-6 with TRBJ1-2; D unclear. V dropped 2 bases and J dropped 5 bases, with 19 bases sitting between them. This CDR3 region has 16 residues. CDR1 and CDR2 from the germline V gene are SGHDT and YYEEEE. CDR3 in amino acids: CASSFRIRRDEYGYTF. The DNA for the CDR3 is TGTGCCAGCAGCTTCCGTATCCGTAGAGATGAATATGGCTACACCTTC.

The chain combines TRBV11-3 with TRBJ1-1, with 8 nucleotides matching TRBD1. V was clipped by 5 bases and J by 4 bases; unmatched bases: 3. CDR1 is SGHNT and CDR2 is YENEEA in the germline V gene. The length of the CDR3 is 13 residues. As DNA, the CDR3 is TGTGCCAGCAGCGACGGACAGGGCACTGAAGCTTTCTTT. This encodes CASSDGQGTEAFF.

As regards this clone: One junction end does not reproduce the germline sequence, and a read error may be involved. The sample holds other DNA sequences that translate to the same CDR3. This sequence joins TRBV6-5 and TRBJ1-2; TRBD1 is a possible D gene (5 bases). The CDR3 sequence is 14 residues long. Germline CDR1 and CDR2: MNHEY and SVGAGI. CDR3 in DNA: TGTGCCAGCAGCTACTCCAGACAGAACTATGGCTACACCTTC. Translation: CASSYSRQNYGYTF.

This rearrangement joins TRBV6-5 to TRBJ2-7, with 8 bases matching TRBD1. The ends lost 1 base at V and 6 bases at J; junction bases unmatched: 2. The germline V gene has CDR1 MNHEY and CDR2 SVGAGI. The CDR3 is made up of 13 amino acids. The CDR3 nucleotides read TGTGCCAGCAGTTACTGGACAGGGTCCGAGCAGTACTTC. Protein: CASSYWTGSEQYF.

The chain carries TRBV5-1 and TRBJ1-3; D is possibly TRBD1 (5 bases). Germline V gene sequence: CDR1 SGHRS, CDR2 YFSETQ. This CDR3 region has 14 residues. V lost 8 bases, J lost 1 base, and 13 bases lay in between. DNA of the CDR3: TGCGCCAGTCGGGAGGGGCCATCTGGAAACACCATATATTTT. This encodes CASREGPSGNTIYF. The full variable domain, completed using reference TRBV5-1 and TRBJ1-3, is KAGVTQTPRYLIKTRGQQVTLSCSPISGHRSVSWYQQTPGQGLQFLFEYFSETQRNKGNFPGRFSGRQFSNSRSEMNVSTLELGDSALYLCASREGPSGNTIYFGEGSWLTVV.

This clone was detected only a few times. V and J are TRBV29-1 and TRBJ1-1; D is uncertain. The CDR3 length is 11 residues. Trimming removed 5 bases at V and 2 bases at J, with 6 bases between. Germline CDR1 reads SQVTM; CDR2 reads ANQGSEA. The CDR3 DNA reads TGCAGCGTTCGACATAACACTGAAGCTTTCTTT. This gives the protein CSVRHNTEAFF.

The chain uses TRBV6-5 and TRBJ1-6; weak D call: TRBD1 (5 bases). Trimming left V 4 bases short and J 7 bases short, with 11 bases between. Germline CDR1 and CDR2: MNHEY and SVGAGI. CDR3 size: 14 residues. The CDR3: CASSFTGANSPLHF. As DNA, the CDR3 is TGTGCCAGCAGTTTCACAGGTGCCAATTCACCCCTCCACTTT.

The J gene is TRBJ2-2, the V gene TRBV5-1, with TRBD1 identical over 7 bases. Germline V gene sequence: CDR1 SGHRS, CDR2 YFSETQ. The V segment lost 5 bases and the J segment 1 base; nucleotides outside the gene matches: 8. The CDR3 consists of 16 residues. CDR3 residues: CASRAYNRGNTGELFF. The DNA of the CDR3 is TGCGCCAGCAGGGCTTATAACAGGGGGAACACCGGGGAGCTGTTTTTT. Complete variable domain (other parts from reference TRBV5-1 and TRBJ2-2): KAGVTQTPRYLIKTRGQQVTLSCSPISGHRSVSWYQQTPGQGLQFLFEYFSETQRNKGNFPGRFSGRQFSNSRSEMNVSTLELGDSALYLCASRAYNRGNTGELFFGEGSRLTVL.

The chain uses TRBV7-2 and TRBJ1-4, with a possible D match to TRBD1 (6 bases). Deletions cut 8 bases from V and 5 bases from J, with 15 bases between. Germline assignment: CDR1 SGHTA and CDR2 FQGNSA. CDR3 size: 14 residues. Here the CDR3 reads CASGYRARNEKLFF. The CDR3, as DNA: TGTGCCAGCGGCTACAGGGCTCGGAATGAAAAACTGTTTTTT.

This chain joins TRBV11-2 and TRBJ2-1; unclear D gene. The CDR3 extends over 13 amino acids. The germline CDR1 and CDR2 sequences are SGHAT and FQNNGV. V shed 3 bases and J shed 4 bases, with 7 bases lying between them. CDR3 sequence reads: CASSFSVYNEQFF. DNA of the CDR3: TGTGCCAGCAGCTTTTCAGTGTACAATGAGCAGTTCTTC.

This clone was observed once. This chain uses TRBV25-1 with TRBJ2-7, with no clear D. Per germline, CDR1 MGHDK and CDR2 SYGVNS. This CDR3 spans 12 amino acids. Trimming pared 4 bases from V and 3 bases from J, leaving 7 bases between. The CDR3 protein is CASSAGGYEQYF. The CDR3 DNA is TGTGCCAGCAGTGCCGGCGGCTACGAGCAGTACTTC.